These 18 T cell receptor beta chains were all obtained from the same sample, sequenced in a study of identical twins. MiXCR, run by TCRdb on the 5' RACE reads, gives a single entry per CDR3 protein. Altogether about 810,000 distinct CDR3 sequences are present, more than 9% being singletons, with the ten largest covering roughly 1.6%. This same sample was also taken into another study, of yellow fever vaccine responses in identical twins.

Sequencing input: PBMCs. These receptors came from a young woman in good health.

In its sample, this clonotype was seen a few times. The chain combines TRBV3-1 with TRBJ2-5; 7 bases fit TRBD2. Germline V gives CDR1 LGHDT, CDR2 YNNKEL (reference sequence). The V and J ends lost 2 bases and 5 bases, in that order; junction bases with no gene match: 8. There are 15 residues in the CDR3. CDR3 sequence reads: CASSQQGRAGETQYF. The CDR3 region has the DNA TGTGCCAGCAGCCAACAAGGGCGAGCGGGGGAGACCCAGTACTTC.

This clonotype was observed a few times. The chain has TRBV21-1 and TRBJ2-1; TRBD2 is taken as the D call from the table, unchecked against the DNA. TRBV21-1 is annotated as a pseudogene. CDR3 length: 20 amino acids. The CDR3 region has the DNA TGTGCCAGCAGCAAGTTCCTTAGTTGGACTAGCGGGAGTTCAGGCAATGAGCAGTTCTTC. It yields the protein CASSKFLSWTSGSSGNEQFF.

The rearrangement uses TRBV14 and TRBJ1-2; D gene unclear. Germline CDR1 reads SGHDN; CDR2 reads FVKESK. CDR3 length: 13 residues. Between the trimmed V and J ends, which lost 4 bases and 8 bases, there was a span of 14 bases. The CDR3 spells CASSLKRAGGYTF. The DNA for the CDR3 is TGTGCCAGCAGCCTTAAAAGGGCGGGAGGCTACACCTTC.

V is TRBV10-3 and J is TRBJ1-3; 9 bases align to TRBD1. The V gene's germline CDR1 is ENHRY and CDR2 SYGVKD. The CDR3 covers 15 residues. J was trimmed by 4 bases and V by 6 bases; bases with no gene match: 7. The CDR3 sequence: CAISQQGASGNTIYF. CDR3 nucleotide sequence: TGTGCCATCAGCCAACAGGGGGCATCAGGAAACACCATATATTTT.

A few counts support this clonotype. The chain couples TRBV12-3 or TRBV12-4 to TRBJ1-2; 9 bases agree with TRBD1. The J segment lost 4 bases and the V segment lost 5 bases, leaving 8 bases of the junction unmatched. The CDR3 has 15 amino acids. The CDR3 loop is CASSPTGGLPYGYTF. CDR3 nucleotides: TGTGCCAGCAGTCCGACAGGGGGTCTCCCCTATGGCTACACCTTC.

This clonotype came up a few times. The chain carries TRBV7-9 and TRBJ2-1; D remains unclear. V dropped 3 bases and J dropped 4 bases, with 13 bases sitting between them. Germline CDR1 SEHNR, CDR2 FQNEAQ (reference sequence). CDR3 length: 15 residues. DNA of the CDR3: TGTGCCAGCAGCTTGGGTCAGCCCCTATACAATGAGCAGTTCTTC. It is translated as CASSLGQPLYNEQFF.

This clonotype was seen repeatedly, ten times or more. The chain employs TRBV5-1 and TRBJ2-1, with D maybe TRBD2 (5 bases). The germline CDR1 and CDR2 sequences are SGHRS and YFSETQ. This CDR3 contains 14 residues. With 4 bases removed from V and 8 bases from J, the gap between germline ends came to 16 bases. CDR3 DNA: TGCGCCAGCAGCCGACTAAGCAGTTTACATGAGCAGTTCTTC. Protein sequence: CASSRLSSLHEQFF.

This clonotype occurred a few times. This chain links TRBV3-1 with TRBJ2-3, with 12 bases identical to TRBD2. V trimming: 7 bases; J trimming: 3 bases; junction bases outside the gene matches: 8. CDR3 size: 16 residues. Germline CDR1 reads LGHDT; CDR2 reads YNNKEL (reference sequence). Written as DNA, the CDR3 is TGTGCCAGCACCACCCGGACTAGCGGGAAGACAGATACGCAGTATTTT. It translates to CASTTRTSGKTDTQYF.

The chain links TRBV5-1 to TRBJ2-6, with 8 nucleotides matching TRBD1. The CDR3 covers 17 residues. V shed 5 bases, J shed 0 bases, and the junction held 7 bases outside the gene matches. Germline-derived CDR1 and CDR2 are SGHRS and YFSETQ. The CDR3 reads CASSPRTGHSGANVLTF. The DNA for the CDR3 is TGCGCCAGCAGTCCAAGGACAGGGCACTCTGGGGCCAACGTCCTGACTTTC.

The V and J genes are TRBV20-1 and TRBJ2-5; D perhaps matches TRBD1 (5 bases). The CDR3 spans 12 residues. V dropped 4 bases and J dropped 1 base, with 7 bases sitting between them. In germline, CDR1 is DFQATT, CDR2 SNEGSKA (reference sequence). This chain's CDR3 is CSATTAQETQYF. The CDR3 nucleotides are TGCAGTGCTACGACAGCCCAAGAGACCCAGTACTTC.

This clonotype was observed many times. The genes are TRBV9 and TRBJ2-1, with TRBD2 matching 9 bases. The V gene's germline CDR1 is SGDLS and CDR2 YYNGEE. The CDR3 covers 15 residues. V lost 3 bases, J lost 2 bases, and 3 bases stayed unmatched. The CDR3 nucleotides are TGTGCCAGCAGCGCGGGACTAGCAACCTACAATGAGCAGTTCTTC. Translating gives CASSAGLATYNEQFF. Looking up the rest from reference TRBV9 and TRBJ2-1 gives the full variable domain: DSGVTQTPKHLITATGQRVTLRCSPRSGDLSVYWYQQSLDQGLQFLIQYYNGEERAKGNILERFSAQQFPDLHSELNLSSLELGDSALYFCASSAGLATYNEQFFGPGTRLTVL.

CDR3 residues: CASSRPPGILNEQFF. The DNA for the CDR3 is TGTGCCAGCAGCAGGCCACCAGGGATATTGAATGAGCAGTTCTTC. The rearrangement uses TRBV12-3 or TRBV12-4 and TRBJ2-1, with D maybe TRBD1 (5 bases). Trimming pared 6 bases from V and 7 bases from J, leaving 19 bases between. The CDR3 runs to 15 residues.

This clonotype was seen only a few times. The chain carries TRBV6-1 and TRBJ2-1; D possibly uses TRBD1 or TRBD2 (5 bases each). This CDR3 spans 16 amino acids. CDR1 is MNHNS, CDR2 SASEGT, per germline. Trimming left V 5 bases short and J 7 bases short, with 21 bases between. CDR3 in DNA: TGTGCCAGCAGTCGCGTTGGGGGTTGGGGTAAGAATGAGCAGTTCTTC. Amino acids: CASSRVGGWGKNEQFF.

The chain uses TRBV18 and TRBJ2-1; perhaps TRBD2 as D (6 bases). The V and J ends lost 4 bases and 0 bases respectively, with 13 bases between them. Looked up from germline, CDR1 is KGHSH and CDR2 is LQKENI. The CDR3 contains 16 residues. The CDR3 is CASSLRETGSYNEQFF. The CDR3 nucleotides are TGTGCCAGCTCACTTCGGGAGACGGGCTCCTACAATGAGCAGTTCTTC.

This clonotype was detected only a few times. The chain carries TRBV2 and TRBJ1-5; 10 bases line up with TRBD1. J lost 6 bases, V lost 1 base, and 0 bases had no gene match. Germline CDR1 reads SNHLY; CDR2 reads FYNNEI. The length of the CDR3 is 14 residues. In DNA form, the CDR3 reads TGTGCCAGCAGTGAAGGACAGGGGGCTCAGCCCCAGCATTTT. It encodes CASSEGQGAQPQHF.

This clonotype has at least ten counts. J is TRBJ1-1 and V is TRBV10-3; a possible D gene is TRBD1 (6 bases). CDR1 ENHRY and CDR2 SYGVKD come from the germline V gene. This CDR3 spans 13 amino acids. V was trimmed by 9 bases and J by 1 base, leaving 12 bases between them. Here the CDR3 DNA reads TGTGCCATAAATGACAGGAAGAACACTGAAGCTTTCTTT. It codes for CAINDRKNTEAFF.

The chain carries TRBV4-1 and TRBJ2-1, with 7 bases identical to TRBD1. The length of the CDR3 is 15 residues. Germline trimming cut 0 bases from V and 9 bases from J; bases unmatched to any gene: 8. CDR1 and CDR2 from the germline V gene are MGHRA and YSYEKL. CDR3 in DNA: TGCGCCAGCAGCCAAGACCGACAGGGCGGTGGTGAGCAGTTCTTC. Translating it yields CASSQDRQGGGEQFF.

This clonotype was found a few times. The chain combines TRBV15 with TRBJ2-1; 7 nucleotides agree with TRBD2. This CDR3 has 16 residues. V was pared by 0 bases and J by 9 bases, with 11 bases of the junction left unmatched. The germline CDR1 and CDR2 sequences are LNHNV and YYDKDF (reference sequence). Here the CDR3 reads CATSREGGNTRSEQFF. The DNA for the CDR3 is TGTGCCACCAGCAGAGAGGGAGGGAATACCAGGAGTGAGCAGTTCTTC.